The 8 T cell receptor beta chains listed next were all sequenced from one sample in a study of blood T cell repertoires in COVID-19. The method was immunoSEQ multiplex PCR; TCRdb's version includes in-frame clones alone and lacks a portion of them. The table lists some 180,000 clones, over 75% of them singletons. Specimen: peripheral blood. These receptors all come from a woman aged 80 or over with active or convalescent COVID-19.

The V and J genes are TRBV10-3 and TRBJ2-7; 8 bases match TRBD1. The CDR3 runs 14 residues. V lost 4 bases and J lost 3; bases outside the gene matches: 5. Germline CDR1 reads ENHRY; CDR2 reads SYGVKD. CDR3 protein: CAISGGTGYYEQYF. In DNA form, the CDR3 reads TGTGCCATCAGTGGCGGGACAGGTTACTACGAGCAGTACTTC.

V and J are TRBV28 and TRBJ2-7; TRBD1 aligns across 9 bases. Germline V lookup: CDR1 MDHEN, CDR2 SYDVKM. CDR3 length: 14 residues. Losses at the gene ends were 8 bases for V and 4 bases for J; bases not matched to a gene: 9. DNA of the CDR3: TGTGCCAGCCGGCCCGGACAGGGGTGGTACGAGCAGTACTTC. It codes for CASRPGQGWYEQYF.

The chain is built from TRBV28 and TRBJ1-2, with D unclear. With 4 bases removed from V and 5 bases from J, the gap between germline ends came to 17 bases. CDR3 length: 15 amino acids. Germline CDR1 reads MDHEN; CDR2 reads SYDVKM. The CDR3 region is CASSSAGASRYGYTF. CDR3 sequence (DNA): TGTGCCAGCAGTTCCGCAGGCGCCTCTCGATATGGCTACACCTTC.

The J gene is TRBJ2-7, the V gene TRBV30; 12 nucleotides align to TRBD1. Trimming removed 5 bases from V and 9 bases from J; junction bases left unmatched: 8. The V gene's germline CDR1 is GTSNPN and CDR2 SVGIG (reference sequence). The CDR3 loop spans 13 amino acids. The CDR3 is CAWGTGGAPGQYF. The CDR3 DNA reads as TGTGCCTGGGGGACAGGGGGCGCCCCGGGGCAGTACTTC.

This chain joins TRBV10-3 and TRBJ1-2; maybe TRBD1 (6 bases). In germline, CDR1 is ENHRY, CDR2 SYGVKD. The CDR3 runs 12 residues. V lost 11 bases to trimming and J lost 6 bases, with 16 bases between them. The CDR3 DNA sequence: TGTGCCTCACGGGGGGCTCTCCATGGCTACACCTTC. Translation gives CASRGALHGYTF.

In its sample, this clone was seen once. The chain is built from TRBV4-2 and TRBJ2-7; D may be TRBD2 (6 bases). CDR3 length: 16 amino acids. The germline gives CDR1 LGHNA, CDR2 YNFKEQ. The germline V and J ends were trimmed by 0 bases and 3 bases, with 15 bases remaining between them. The CDR3 spells CASSQDLGGDFYEQYF. The DNA of the CDR3 is TGTGCCAGCAGCCAAGATTTGGGGGGTGACTTCTACGAGCAGTACTTC.

The chain employs TRBV19 and TRBJ1-5; 8 bases line up with TRBD1. This CDR3 is built from 18 residues. With V trimmed by 3 bases and J by 6 bases, 16 bases remained unmatched. CDR1 is LNHDA, CDR2 SQIVND, per germline (reference sequence). CDR3: CASSMSPFDRGRTQPQHF. In DNA form, the CDR3 reads TGTGCCAGTAGTATGAGCCCTTTCGACAGGGGTAGGACTCAGCCCCAGCATTTT.

V gene TRBV3-1 (or the pseudogene TRBV3-2) combines with J gene TRBJ1-2; D may be TRBD1 (5 bases). Germline CDR1 and CDR2: LGHDT and YNNKEL (reference sequence). The CDR3 runs 13 residues. V lost 1 base and J 5 bases, leaving 8 bases between the germline ends. CDR3 protein: CASSQGAGYGYTF. CDR3 sequence (DNA): TGTGCCAGCAGCCAAGGGGCAGGGTATGGCTACACCTTC.